This T cell receptor beta chain appears in the sequencing data of a study of blood T cell repertoires in COVID-19. Study context: T cells, B-cell-depleted T cells, or PBMCs provided the cDNA or gDNA that served as material.

The CDR3 has 14 residues. V dropped 3 bases and J dropped 6 bases, with 11 bases sitting between them. Germline V gene lookup returns CDR1 KGHDR and CDR2 SFDVKD. This clone was observed a handful of times. Original data processing: Estimation of nucleated cell counts relied on the amplification of reference gene primers. The table came from immunoSEQ multiplex PCR; TCRdb's copy has only in-frame clones and leaves some out. V, J and clone size are taken as reported in that table, and D and trimming were inferred from the DNA itself. Among 170,000 or so clones, about 87% were seen once, and the ten largest hold 2.7%.

V usage is TRBV24-1 and J usage is TRBJ2-1; a possible D gene is TRBD2 (5 bases). Material for sequencing was peripheral blood. This clonotype was obtained from a man aged 35 to 55 with active or convalescent COVID-19. The CDR3 reads CATSDPRRGNEQFF. The CDR3 DNA is TGTGCCACCAGTGATCCAAGACGGGGCAATGAGCAGTTCTTC.